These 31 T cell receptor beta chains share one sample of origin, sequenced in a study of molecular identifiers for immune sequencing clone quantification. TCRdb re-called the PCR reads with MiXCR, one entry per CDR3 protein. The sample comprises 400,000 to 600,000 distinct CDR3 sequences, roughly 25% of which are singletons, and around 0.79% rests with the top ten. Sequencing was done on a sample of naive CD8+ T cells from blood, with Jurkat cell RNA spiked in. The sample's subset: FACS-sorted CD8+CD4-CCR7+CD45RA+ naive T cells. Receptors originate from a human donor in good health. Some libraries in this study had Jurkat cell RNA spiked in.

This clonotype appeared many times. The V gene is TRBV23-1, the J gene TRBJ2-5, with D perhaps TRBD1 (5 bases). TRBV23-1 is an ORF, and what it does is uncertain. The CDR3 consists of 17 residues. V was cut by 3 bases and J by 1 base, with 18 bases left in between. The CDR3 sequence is CASSQPFRVPSQETQYF. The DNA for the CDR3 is TGCGCCAGCAGTCAGCCCTTCAGGGTCCCATCCCAAGAGACCCAGTACTTC.

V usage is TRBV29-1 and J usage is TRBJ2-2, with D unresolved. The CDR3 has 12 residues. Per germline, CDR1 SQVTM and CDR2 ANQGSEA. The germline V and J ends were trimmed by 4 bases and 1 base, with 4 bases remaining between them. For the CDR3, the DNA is TGCAGCGTTGTCATGAACACCGGGGAGCTGTTTTTT. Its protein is CSVVMNTGELFF.

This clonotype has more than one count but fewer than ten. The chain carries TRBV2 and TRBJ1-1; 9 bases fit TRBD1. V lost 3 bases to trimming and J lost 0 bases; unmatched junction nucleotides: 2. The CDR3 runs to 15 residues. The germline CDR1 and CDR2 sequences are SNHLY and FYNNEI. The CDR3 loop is CASSDDRGMNTEAFF. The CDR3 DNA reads TGTGCCAGCAGTGATGACAGGGGGATGAACACTGAAGCTTTCTTT. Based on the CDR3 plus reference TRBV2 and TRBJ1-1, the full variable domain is EPEVTQTPSHQVTQMGQEVILRCVPISNHLYFYWYRQILGQKVEFLVSFYNNEISEKSEIFDDQFSVERPDGSNFTLKIRSTKLEDSAMYFCASSDDRGMNTEAFFGQGTRLTVV.

The CDR3 DNA follows: TGTGCCAGCAGCCAAGGACCTGGCGAGCAGTACTTC. The encoded protein is CASSQGPGEQYF. J is TRBJ2-7 and V is TRBV7-9; D remains ambiguous. Germline values: CDR1 SEHNR, CDR2 FQNEAQ (reference sequence). V lost 5 bases and J lost 6, with 11 bases in between. The CDR3 totals 12 residues.

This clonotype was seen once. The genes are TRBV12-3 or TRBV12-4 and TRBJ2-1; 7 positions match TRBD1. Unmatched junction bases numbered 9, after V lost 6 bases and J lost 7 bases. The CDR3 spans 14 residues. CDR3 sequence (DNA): TGTGCCAGCAGAAACGGGACAGCGGATAATGAGCAGTTCTTC. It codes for CASRNGTADNEQFF.

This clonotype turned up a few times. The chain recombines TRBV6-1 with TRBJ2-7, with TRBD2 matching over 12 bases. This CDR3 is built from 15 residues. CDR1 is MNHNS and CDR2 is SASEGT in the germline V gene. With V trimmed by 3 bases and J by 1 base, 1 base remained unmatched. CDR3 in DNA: TGTGCCAGCAGTGAGACTAGCGGGAGATCCTACGAGCAGTACTTC. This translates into CASSETSGRSYEQYF.

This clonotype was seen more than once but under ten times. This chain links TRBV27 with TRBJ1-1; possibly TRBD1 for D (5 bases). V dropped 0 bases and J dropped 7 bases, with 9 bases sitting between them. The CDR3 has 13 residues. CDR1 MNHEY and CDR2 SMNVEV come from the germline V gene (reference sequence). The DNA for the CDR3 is TGTGCCAGCAGTTTATCGGTGGGGGATGAAGCTTTCTTT. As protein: CASSLSVGDEAFF.

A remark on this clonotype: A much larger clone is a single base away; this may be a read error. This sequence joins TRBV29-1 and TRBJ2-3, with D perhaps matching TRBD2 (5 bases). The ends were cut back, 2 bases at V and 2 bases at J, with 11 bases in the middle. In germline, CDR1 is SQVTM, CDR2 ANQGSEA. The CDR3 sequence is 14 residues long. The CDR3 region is CSVESGDFTDTQYF. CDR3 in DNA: TGCAGCGTTGAAAGCGGTGACTTCACAGATACGCAGTATTTT.

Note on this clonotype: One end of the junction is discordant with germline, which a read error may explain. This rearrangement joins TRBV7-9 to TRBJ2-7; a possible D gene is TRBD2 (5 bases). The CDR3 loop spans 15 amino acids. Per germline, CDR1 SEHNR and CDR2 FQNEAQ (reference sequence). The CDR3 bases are TGTGCCAGCAGCTTCGGGGTTCCTCGCTCCTCCGAGCAGTACTTC. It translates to CASSFGVPRSSEQYF.

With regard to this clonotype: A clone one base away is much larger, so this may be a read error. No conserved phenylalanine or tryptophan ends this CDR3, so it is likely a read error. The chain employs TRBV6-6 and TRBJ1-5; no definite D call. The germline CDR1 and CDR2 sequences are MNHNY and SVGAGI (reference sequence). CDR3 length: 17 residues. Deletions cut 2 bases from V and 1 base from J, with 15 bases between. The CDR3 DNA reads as TGTGCCAGCAGTTACGATAACCTGGTTTGGAGCAATCAGCCCCAGCATTCT. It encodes CASSYDNLVWSNQPQHS.

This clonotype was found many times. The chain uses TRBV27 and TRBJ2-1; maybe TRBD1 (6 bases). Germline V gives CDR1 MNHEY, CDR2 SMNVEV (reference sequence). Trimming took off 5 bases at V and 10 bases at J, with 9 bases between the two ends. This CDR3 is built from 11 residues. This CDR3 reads CASSNTGEQFF. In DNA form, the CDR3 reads TGTGCCAGCAGTAATACAGGGGAGCAGTTCTTC.

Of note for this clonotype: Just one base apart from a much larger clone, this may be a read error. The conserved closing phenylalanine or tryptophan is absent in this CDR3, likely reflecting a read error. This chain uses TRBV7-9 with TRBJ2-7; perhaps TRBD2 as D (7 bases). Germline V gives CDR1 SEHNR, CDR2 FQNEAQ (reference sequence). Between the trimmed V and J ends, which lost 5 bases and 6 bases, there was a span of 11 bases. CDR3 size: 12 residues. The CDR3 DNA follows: TGTGCCAGCAGCAAGGGAGGGGGCGAGCAGTACATC. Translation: CASSKGGGEQYI.

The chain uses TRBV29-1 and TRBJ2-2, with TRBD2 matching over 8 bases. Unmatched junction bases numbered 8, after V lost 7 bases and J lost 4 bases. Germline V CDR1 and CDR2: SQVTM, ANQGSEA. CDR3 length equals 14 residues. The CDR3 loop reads CSGWGSGATGELFF. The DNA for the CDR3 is TGCAGCGGCTGGGGTAGCGGGGCCACCGGGGAGCTGTTTTTT.

The CDR3 reads CASSPGLAGILSYEQYF. The DNA of the CDR3 is TGTGCCAGCAGCCCCGGACTAGCGGGGATCCTCTCCTACGAGCAGTACTTC. The rearrangement links TRBV7-6 to TRBJ2-7, with 12 bases lining up with TRBD2. CDR1 and CDR2 from the germline V gene are SGHVS and FNYEAQ. The junction had 8 bases not matched to a gene; V was cut back by 5 bases and J by 0 bases. The CDR3 is 17 amino acids.

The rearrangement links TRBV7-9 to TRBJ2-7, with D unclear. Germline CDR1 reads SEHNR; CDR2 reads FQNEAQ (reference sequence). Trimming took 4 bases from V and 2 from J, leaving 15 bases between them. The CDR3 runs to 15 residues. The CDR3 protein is CASSSPAVMAYEQYF. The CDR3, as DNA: TGTGCCAGCAGCTCGCCGGCGGTAATGGCCTACGAGCAGTACTTC.

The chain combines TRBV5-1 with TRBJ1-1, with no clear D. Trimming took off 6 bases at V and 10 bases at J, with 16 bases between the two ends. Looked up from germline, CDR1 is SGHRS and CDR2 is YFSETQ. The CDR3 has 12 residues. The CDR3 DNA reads TGCGCCAGCACCCTCGCCGGGGTAGGAGCTTTCTTT. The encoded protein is CASTLAGVGAFF.

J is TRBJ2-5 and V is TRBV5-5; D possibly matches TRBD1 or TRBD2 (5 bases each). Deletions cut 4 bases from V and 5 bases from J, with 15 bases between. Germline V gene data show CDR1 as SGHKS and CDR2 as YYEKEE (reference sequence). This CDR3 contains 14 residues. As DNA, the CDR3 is TGTGCCAGCAGCCGCTCATCCAGGGAGGAGACCCAGTACTTC. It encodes CASSRSSREETQYF.

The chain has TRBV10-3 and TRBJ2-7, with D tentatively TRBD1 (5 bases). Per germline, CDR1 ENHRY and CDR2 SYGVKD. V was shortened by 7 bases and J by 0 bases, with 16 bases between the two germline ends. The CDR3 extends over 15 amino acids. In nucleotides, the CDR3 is TGTGCCATCACCGTGAGGCTAGGGGACTCCTACGAGCAGTACTTC. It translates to CAITVRLGDSYEQYF.

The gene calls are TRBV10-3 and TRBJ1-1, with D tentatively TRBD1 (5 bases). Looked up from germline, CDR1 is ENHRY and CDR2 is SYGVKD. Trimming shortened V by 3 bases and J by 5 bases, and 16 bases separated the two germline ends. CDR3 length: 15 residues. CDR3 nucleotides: TGTGCCATCAGTGATCCGGGGGGACTGGGGACTGAAGCTTTCTTT. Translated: CAISDPGGLGTEAFF.

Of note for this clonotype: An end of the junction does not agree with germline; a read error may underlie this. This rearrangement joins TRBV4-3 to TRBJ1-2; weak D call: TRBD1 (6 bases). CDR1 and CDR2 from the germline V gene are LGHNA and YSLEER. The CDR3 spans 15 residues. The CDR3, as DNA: TGCGCCAGCTGCCAAGATCGGGGACACAGCTATGGCTACACCTTC. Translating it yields CASCQDRGHSYGYTF.

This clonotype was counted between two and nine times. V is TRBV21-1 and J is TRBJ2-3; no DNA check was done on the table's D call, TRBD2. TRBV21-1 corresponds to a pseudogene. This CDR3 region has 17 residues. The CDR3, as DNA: TGTGCCAGCAGCAAGTCTAGCGGAGGGGGATGGGCAGATACGCAGTATTTT. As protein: CASSKSSGGGWADTQYF.

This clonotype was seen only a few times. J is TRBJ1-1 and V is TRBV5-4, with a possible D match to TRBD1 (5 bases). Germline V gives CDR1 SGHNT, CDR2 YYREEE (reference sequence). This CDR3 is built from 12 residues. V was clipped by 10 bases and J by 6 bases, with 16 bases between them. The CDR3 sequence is CACGGAYSEAFF. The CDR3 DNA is TGTGCCTGCGGAGGGGCGTACTCTGAAGCTTTCTTT. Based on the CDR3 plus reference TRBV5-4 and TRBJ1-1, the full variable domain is ETGVTQSPTHLIKTRGQQVTLRCSSQSGHNTVSWYQQALGQGPQFIFQYYREEENGRGNFPPRFSGLQFPNYSSELNVNALELDDSALYLCACGGAYSEAFFGQGTRLTVV.

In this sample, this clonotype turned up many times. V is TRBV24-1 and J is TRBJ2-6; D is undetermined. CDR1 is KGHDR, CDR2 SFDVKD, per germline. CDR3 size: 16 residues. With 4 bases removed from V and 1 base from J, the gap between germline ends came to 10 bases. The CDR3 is CATSDSILSGANVLTF. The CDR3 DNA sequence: TGTGCCACCAGTGACTCAATATTATCTGGGGCCAACGTCCTGACTTTC.

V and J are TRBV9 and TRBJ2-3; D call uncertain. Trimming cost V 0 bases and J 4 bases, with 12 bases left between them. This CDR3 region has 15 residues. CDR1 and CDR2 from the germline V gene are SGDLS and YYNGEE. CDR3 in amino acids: CASSVGPQSADTQYF. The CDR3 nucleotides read TGTGCCAGCAGCGTAGGTCCCCAAAGCGCAGATACGCAGTATTTT.

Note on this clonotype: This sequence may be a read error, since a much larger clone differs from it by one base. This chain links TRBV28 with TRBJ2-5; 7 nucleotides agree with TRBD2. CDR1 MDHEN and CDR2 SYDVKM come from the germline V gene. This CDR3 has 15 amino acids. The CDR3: CASSQRDSHQETQCF. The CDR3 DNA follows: TGTGCCAGCAGTCAGCGGGACTCCCACCAAGAGACCCAGTGCTTC.

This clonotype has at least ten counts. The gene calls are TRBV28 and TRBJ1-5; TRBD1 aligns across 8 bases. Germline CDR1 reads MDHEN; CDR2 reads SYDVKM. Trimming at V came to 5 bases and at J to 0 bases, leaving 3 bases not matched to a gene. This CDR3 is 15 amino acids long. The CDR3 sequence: CASSPGQGSNQPQHF. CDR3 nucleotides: TGTGCCAGCAGTCCTGGACAGGGTAGCAATCAGCCCCAGCATTTT.

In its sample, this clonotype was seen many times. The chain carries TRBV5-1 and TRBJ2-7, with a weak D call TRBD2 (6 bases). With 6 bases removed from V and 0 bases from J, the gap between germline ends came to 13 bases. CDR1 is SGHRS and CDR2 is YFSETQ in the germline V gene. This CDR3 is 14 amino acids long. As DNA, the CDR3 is TGCGCCAGCAACCCGGGACTTACCTCCTACGAGCAGTACTTC. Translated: CASNPGLTSYEQYF.

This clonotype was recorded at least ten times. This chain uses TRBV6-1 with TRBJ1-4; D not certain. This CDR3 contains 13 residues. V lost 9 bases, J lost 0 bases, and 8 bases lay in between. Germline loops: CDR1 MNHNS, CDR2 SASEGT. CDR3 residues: CASSWTTNEKLFF. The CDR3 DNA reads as TGTGCCAGTTCATGGACAACTAATGAAAAACTGTTTTTT.

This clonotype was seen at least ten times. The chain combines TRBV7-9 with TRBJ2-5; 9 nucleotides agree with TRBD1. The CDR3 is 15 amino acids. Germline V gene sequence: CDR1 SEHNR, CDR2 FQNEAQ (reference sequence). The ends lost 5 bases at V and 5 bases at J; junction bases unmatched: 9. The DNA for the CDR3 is TGTGCCAGCAGCCTACTTGGACAGGGGACGGAGACCCAGTACTTC. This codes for CASSLLGQGTETQYF.

The CDR3 spells CASSLVRGHLNTGELFF. The CDR3 nucleotides read TGTGCCAGCAGCTTAGTACGGGGACACCTGAACACCGGGGAGCTGTTTTTT. The rearrangement uses TRBV7-9 and TRBJ2-2; possible D gene TRBD1, 6 bases. The CDR3 extends over 17 amino acids. CDR1 and CDR2 from the germline V gene are SEHNR and FQNEAQ (reference sequence). Trimming left V 1 base short and J 1 base short, with 13 bases between.

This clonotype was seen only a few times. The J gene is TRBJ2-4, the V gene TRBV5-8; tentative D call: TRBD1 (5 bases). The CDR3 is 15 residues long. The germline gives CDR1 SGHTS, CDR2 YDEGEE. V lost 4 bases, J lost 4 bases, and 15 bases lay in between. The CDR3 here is CASSLMATAKNIQYF. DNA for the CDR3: TGTGCCAGCAGCCTTATGGCGACAGCGAAAAACATTCAGTACTTC.